This TCR beta chain was documented in a study of T cells in Graves' hyperthyroidism and ophthalmopathy. After removal of 4 bases from V and 7 bases from J, the junction contained 5 bases not matched to a gene. CDR3 length equals 13 residues. Germline V gene sequence: CDR1 SGHTA, CDR2 FQGNSA. Each ophthalmopathy patient scored at least 3 on the Clinical Activity Score and at least 4 on NOSPECS grade, with duration under 3 months. General study results and limits: Using 13 V-J features, a model discriminated ophthalmopathy from stable hyperthyroidism.

Using RNA transcripts as the source, TCR beta CDR3 regions were amplified. Primed by the HTBI set, a first-round RT-PCR was run on the TCR CDR3. TCRdb fed the multiplex PCR reads into MiXCR, producing one record per CDR3 protein. The data show 250,000 or so distinct CDR3 sequences, 16% seen once. This clonotype was seen many times. Its specificity is unknown. The TCR originated in a woman aged 18-30 years with Graves' ophthalmopathy. The chain couples TRBV7-2 to TRBJ1-2; 8 nucleotides align to TRBD1. The sample was blood. Written as DNA, the CDR3 is TGTGCCAGCAGCTCAGGACAGGGAACTGGCTACACCTTC. Its protein is CASSSGQGTGYTF.